Below, 2 T cell receptor beta chains from the same sample are listed, as sequenced in a study of cytomegalovirus exposure and HLA in healthy donors. This PCR relied on a set of 60 Vbeta primers and 13 Jbeta primers. Sequencing used immunoSEQ multiplex PCR; TCRdb keeps in-frame clones, though not all of them. This table has 100,000 to 150,000 clones, approximately 80% appearing once. Sequencing was carried out using PBMCs. The receptors originated from a man aged 35 to 55 in good health and CMV-seronegative.

The V gene is TRBV5-3, the J gene TRBJ2-7, with D uncertain. TRBV5-3 is known as an ORF, though its function is uncertain. The V end was cut by 5 bases, the J end by 2 bases, with 8 bases between. This CDR3 is built from 12 residues. The CDR3 sequence: CARRPTPYEQYF. CDR3 nucleotide sequence: TGTGCCAGAAGACCTACCCCCTACGAGCAGTACTTC.

The rearrangement uses TRBV27 and TRBJ1-6; D gene uncertain. Germline V gives CDR1 MNHEY, CDR2 SMNVEV (reference sequence). The V end was cut by 2 bases, the J end by 8 bases, with 13 bases between. CDR3 length equals 15 residues. The CDR3 region has the DNA TGTGCCAGCAGTTTAGGCTACCGACGGGATTCACCCCTCCACTTT. Amino acid sequence: CASSLGYRRDSPLHF.